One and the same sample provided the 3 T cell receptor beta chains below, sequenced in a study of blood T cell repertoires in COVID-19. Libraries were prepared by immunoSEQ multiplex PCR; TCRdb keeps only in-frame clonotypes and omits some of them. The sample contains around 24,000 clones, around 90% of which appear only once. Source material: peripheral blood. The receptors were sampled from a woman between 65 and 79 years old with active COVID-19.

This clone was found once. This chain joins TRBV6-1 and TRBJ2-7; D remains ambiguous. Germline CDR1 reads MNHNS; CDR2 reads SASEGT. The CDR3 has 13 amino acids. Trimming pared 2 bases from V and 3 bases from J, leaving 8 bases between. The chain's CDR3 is CASSESTYYEQYF. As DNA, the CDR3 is TGTGCCAGCAGTGAATCTACTTACTACGAGCAGTACTTC.

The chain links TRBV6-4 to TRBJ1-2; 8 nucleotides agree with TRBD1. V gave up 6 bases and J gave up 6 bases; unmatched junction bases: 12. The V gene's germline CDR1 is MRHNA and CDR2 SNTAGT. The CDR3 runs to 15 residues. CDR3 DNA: TGTGCCAGCAGCTTAGGACAGGGATCCATTAATGGCTACACCTTC. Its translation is CASSLGQGSINGYTF.

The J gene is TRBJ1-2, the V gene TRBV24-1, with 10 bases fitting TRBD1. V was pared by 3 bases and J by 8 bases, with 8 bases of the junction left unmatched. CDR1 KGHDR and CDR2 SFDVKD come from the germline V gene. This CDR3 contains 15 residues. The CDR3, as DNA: TGTGCCACCAGTGATCTCCCGGACAGGGGGGAGGGCTACACCTTC. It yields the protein CATSDLPDRGEGYTF.